A single sample gave rise to the 18 T cell receptor beta chains below, sequenced in a study of blood T cell repertoires in COVID-19. Generated by immunoSEQ multiplex PCR, the TCRdb table keeps only in-frame clones and is missing some. This repertoire shows 250,000 to 350,000 clones, roughly 90% found once; its top ten account for about a fifth. Sequences were obtained from PBMCs or T cells enriched from blood (not recorded which). These receptors all stem from a woman aged 25 to 45 who had recovered from COVID-19.

This clone was picked up one time. The J gene is TRBJ1-2, the V gene TRBV20-1; D is possibly TRBD1 (6 bases). This CDR3 has 15 residues. The V gene lost 3 bases and the J gene lost 3 bases, with 17 bases spanning the gap. The germline V gene encodes CDR1 DFQATT and CDR2 SNEGSKA (reference sequence). The CDR3 nucleotides are TGCAGTGCTAGTACAGGGCGAGGCAACCACTATGGCTACACCTTC. Translated: CSASTGRGNHYGYTF.

The rearrangement uses TRBV7-9 and TRBJ1-1, with 7 bases aligning to TRBD1. The V segment lost 8 bases and the J segment 2 bases; nucleotides outside the gene matches: 11. This CDR3 is 15 amino acids long. The V gene's germline CDR1 is SEHNR and CDR2 FQNEAQ (reference sequence). As DNA, the CDR3 is TGTGCCAGCGCTCCAGGGGGGCCGTTCAACACTGAAGCTTTCTTT. The encoded protein is CASAPGGPFNTEAFF.

V and J are TRBV5-6 and TRBJ1-2, with D perhaps TRBD1 (5 bases). V was shortened by 1 base and J by 5 bases, with 12 bases between the two germline ends. The CDR3 is 14 amino acids. Germline loops: CDR1 SGHDT, CDR2 YYEEEE. CDR3 sequence (DNA): TGTGCCAGCAGCTTGAAGAATCAGGGTTATGGCTACACCTTC. The encoded protein is CASSLKNQGYGYTF.

CDR3 nucleotides: TGTGCCAGCTCACCACCTCCCGGGACTGGAGAGACCCAGTACTTC. Translation: CASSPPPGTGETQYF. The chain is built from TRBV18 and TRBJ2-5; TRBD2 is a possible D gene (6 bases). The length of the CDR3 is 15 residues. The germline gives CDR1 KGHSH, CDR2 LQKENI. Trimming removed 0 bases at V and 4 bases at J, with 12 bases between.

The rearrangement joins TRBV4-3 to TRBJ2-7, with 8 bases that match TRBD2. V dropped 2 bases and J dropped 3; count of bases not matched to a gene: 12. The V gene's germline CDR1 is LGHNA and CDR2 YSLEER. The CDR3 has 17 amino acids. CDR3 DNA: TGCGCCAGCAGCCAAAGGGATCGGGGTAGCGGGGACTACGAGCAGTACTTC. This gives the protein CASSQRDRGSGDYEQYF.

The V gene is TRBV7-2, the J gene TRBJ1-4; D is ambiguous. Trimming took off 3 bases at V and 4 bases at J, with 12 bases between the two ends. This CDR3 is built from 15 residues. Germline assignment: CDR1 SGHTA and CDR2 FQGNSA. The CDR3 is CASSFLGPLNEKLFF. The CDR3 coding sequence is TGTGCCAGCAGCTTTCTCGGTCCCCTTAATGAAAAACTGTTTTTT.

CDR3 residues: CSVGRDYPYEQYF. The CDR3 DNA reads as TGCAGCGTGGGCCGGGACTACCCCTACGAGCAGTACTTC. This chain uses TRBV29-1 with TRBJ2-7; TRBD2 matches 7 bases. The CDR3 is 13 residues long. The J segment lost 2 bases and the V segment lost 6 bases, leaving 7 bases of the junction unmatched. The germline gives CDR1 SQVTM, CDR2 ANQGSEA.

V is TRBV7-9 and J is TRBJ1-4, with 9 nucleotides matching TRBD1. Germline V lookup: CDR1 SEHNR, CDR2 FQNEAQ (reference sequence). Trimming cost V 4 bases and J 8 bases; bases outside gene matches: 5. This CDR3 has 14 residues. The chain's CDR3 is CASSSQGAGEKLFF. The CDR3, as DNA: TGTGCCAGCAGCTCACAGGGGGCAGGAGAAAAACTGTTTTTT.

The gene calls are TRBV11-3 and TRBJ1-3; D is undetermined. Trimming cost V 5 bases and J 8 bases, with 13 bases left between them. The length of the CDR3 is 13 residues. CDR1 is SGHNT, CDR2 YENEEA, per germline. CDR3 region: CASSIGIGDTIYF. The CDR3, as DNA: TGTGCCAGCAGCATTGGGATCGGGGACACCATATATTTT.

The rearrangement joins TRBV19 to TRBJ2-1, with 10 bases lining up with TRBD2. The junction had 4 bases not matched to a gene; V was cut back by 1 base and J by 7 bases. CDR1 is LNHDA and CDR2 is SQIVND in the germline V gene (reference sequence). The CDR3 is made up of 15 amino acids. The CDR3 loop reads CASSIGLAGVNEQFF. The CDR3 DNA reads as TGTGCCAGTAGTATAGGGCTAGCGGGAGTTAATGAGCAGTTCTTC.

V usage is TRBV19 and J usage is TRBJ1-3, with D uncertain. The CDR3 has 13 residues. V lost 6 bases and J 2 bases, leaving 8 bases between the germline ends. The germline V gene encodes CDR1 LNHDA and CDR2 SQIVND (reference sequence). CDR3 sequence: CASSQAAGNTIYF. CDR3 coding DNA: TGTGCCAGTAGCCAAGCGGCTGGAAACACCATATATTTT.

V is TRBV7-8 and J is TRBJ2-7; 8 nucleotides line up with TRBD1. V gave up 3 bases and J gave up 3 bases; unmatched junction bases: 4. The CDR3 is 14 residues long. Germline V CDR1 and CDR2: SGHVS, FQNEAQ. The CDR3 region is CASSFGQGLYEQYF. The CDR3 DNA sequence: TGTGCCAGCAGCTTTGGACAGGGCCTCTACGAGCAGTACTTC. Complete variable domain (other parts from reference TRBV7-8 and TRBJ2-7): GAGVSQSPRYKVAKRGQDVALRCDPISGHVSLFWYQQALGQGPEFLTYFQNEAQLDKSGLPSDRFFAERPEGSVSTLKIQRTQQEDSAVYLCASSFGQGLYEQYFGPGTRLTVT.

This chain connects TRBV7-6 to TRBJ2-7; TRBD1 matches at 9 bases. J gave up 3 bases and V 5 bases, and 5 bases lay outside the gene matches. The CDR3 consists of 14 residues. Germline lookup yields CDR1 SGHVS and CDR2 FNYEAQ. The CDR3 loop is CASSPTDRGYEQYF. The DNA for the CDR3 is TGTGCCAGCAGCCCGACGGACAGGGGCTACGAGCAGTACTTC.

The chain combines TRBV7-9 with TRBJ1-1, with D hard to call. Between the trimmed V and J ends, which lost 3 bases and 11 bases, there was a span of 10 bases. This CDR3 spans 11 amino acids. Germline lookup yields CDR1 SEHNR and CDR2 FQNEAQ (reference sequence). CDR3: CASSFLDVAFF. DNA for the CDR3: TGTGCCAGCAGCTTTCTAGATGTGGCTTTCTTT.

This chain links TRBV7-8 with TRBJ1-2; 10 nucleotides agree with TRBD1. Losses at the gene ends were 5 bases for V and 4 bases for J; bases not matched to a gene: 4. This CDR3 is built from 14 residues. Per the germline V gene, CDR1 is SGHVS and CDR2 is FQNEAQ. The CDR3 here is CASSPGTGVYGYTF. The CDR3 nucleotides are TGTGCCAGCAGCCCAGGGACAGGGGTCTATGGCTACACCTTC.

The chain carries TRBV19 and TRBJ2-3, with 7 bases lining up with TRBD2. CDR1 LNHDA and CDR2 SQIVND come from the germline V gene (reference sequence). V shed 5 bases and J 2 bases; nucleotides not matched to a gene: 7. The CDR3 is 15 amino acids. DNA of the CDR3: TGTGCCAGTAGTCCGGGACTACCGACCACAGATACGCAGTATTTT. Amino acids: CASSPGLPTTDTQYF.

In this sample, this clone turned up once. The chain employs TRBV28 and TRBJ2-1; the D is unclear. The CDR3 covers 14 residues. V shed 7 bases and J shed 1 base, with 11 bases lying between them. Germline values: CDR1 MDHEN, CDR2 SYDVKM. The CDR3 DNA is TGTGCCAGCAACCTTGACACATCCTACAATGAGCAGTTCTTC. Amino acid sequence: CASNLDTSYNEQFF.

V gene TRBV6-5 combines with J gene TRBJ1-1; TRBD1 might be the D (5 bases). Trimming stripped 6 bases from V and 0 bases from J, with 8 bases between. Germline V gene sequence: CDR1 MNHEY, CDR2 SVGAGI. The CDR3 length is 13 residues. The CDR3 region has the DNA TGTGCCAGCAGGGCCAGGGTGAACACTGAAGCTTTCTTT. Its protein is CASRARVNTEAFF.